One T cell receptor beta chain is described in this entry. The data were taken from a study of T-cell reconstitution after alpha-beta-depleted transplantation in children. The CDR3 contains 17 residues. V was pared by 0 bases and J by 0 bases, with 11 bases between. Germline loops: CDR1 LNHNV, CDR2 YYDKDF (reference sequence). TCRbeta library construction was performed incorporating unique molecular identifiers. Using its own MiXCR run on the PCR reads, TCRdb lists one record per CDR3 protein. The sample records hundreds of thousands of distinct CDR3 sequences, 8% to 10% being singletons. The sequences come from PBMCs from the stem cell graft donor, collected from the stem cell graft. This clonotype was sampled from a human donor who donated a stem cell graft to a child with acute lymphoblastic leukemia. This rearrangement joins TRBV15 to TRBJ1-4; D not certain. The chain's CDR3 is CATSREYSPATNEKLFF. DNA of the CDR3: TGTGCCACCAGCAGAGAGTACTCACCTGCAACTAATGAAAAACTGTTTTTT.